This T cell receptor (beta chain) was identified in a study of T cells in Graves' hyperthyroidism and ophthalmopathy. The CDR3 is made up of 13 amino acids. Trimming pared 2 bases from V and 9 bases from J, leaving 14 bases between. In germline, CDR1 is SGHRS, CDR2 YFSETQ. Researchers took RNA transcripts and amplified the TCR beta CDR3 regions from them. During a first-round RT-PCR of the TCR CDR3, the HTBI primer set was used. TCRdb re-called the multiplex PCR reads with MiXCR, one entry per CDR3 protein. The repertoire holds roughly 170,000 distinct CDR3 sequences, with more than 15% as singletons. Graves' hyperthyroidism showing no ophthalmopathy progression within 18 months was considered stable. Newly diagnosed patients aged 18 to 65 had hyperthyroidism of under 2 months' duration. PBMCs stemmed from over 7.5 ml fresh peripheral blood. This clonotype has a count of ten or more.

The clonotype originates from a woman between 50 and 59 years old with Graves' hyperthyroidism. The sample consisted of blood. V usage is TRBV5-1 and J usage is TRBJ1-1; tentatively, D is TRBD1 (5 bases). In nucleotides, the CDR3 is TGCGCCAGCAGCTTTAGCGAGGGGAAACAAGCTTTCTTT. Translation gives CASSFSEGKQAFF.